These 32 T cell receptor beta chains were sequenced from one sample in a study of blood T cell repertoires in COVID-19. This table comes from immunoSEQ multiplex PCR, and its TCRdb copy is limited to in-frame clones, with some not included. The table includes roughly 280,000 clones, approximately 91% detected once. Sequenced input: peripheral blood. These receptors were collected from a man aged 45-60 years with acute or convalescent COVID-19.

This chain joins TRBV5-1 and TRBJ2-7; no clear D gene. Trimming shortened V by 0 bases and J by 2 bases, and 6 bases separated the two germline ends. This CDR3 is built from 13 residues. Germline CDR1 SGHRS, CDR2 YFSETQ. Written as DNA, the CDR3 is TGCGCCAGCAGCTTGGGGAGTACCTACGAGCAGTACTTC. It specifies CASSLGSTYEQYF.

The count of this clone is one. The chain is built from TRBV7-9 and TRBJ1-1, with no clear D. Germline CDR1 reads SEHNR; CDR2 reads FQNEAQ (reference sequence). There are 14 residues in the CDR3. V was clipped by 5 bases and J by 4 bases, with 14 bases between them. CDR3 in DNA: TGTGCCAGCAGCCCACCTCAGCGCTTCACTGAAGCTTTCTTT. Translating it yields CASSPPQRFTEAFF.

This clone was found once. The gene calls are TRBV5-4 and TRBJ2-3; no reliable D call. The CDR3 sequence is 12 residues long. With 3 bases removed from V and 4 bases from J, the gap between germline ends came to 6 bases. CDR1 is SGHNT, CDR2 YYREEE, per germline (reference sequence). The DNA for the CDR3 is TGTGCCAGCAGCTACCCGGCAGATACGCAGTATTTT. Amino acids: CASSYPADTQYF.

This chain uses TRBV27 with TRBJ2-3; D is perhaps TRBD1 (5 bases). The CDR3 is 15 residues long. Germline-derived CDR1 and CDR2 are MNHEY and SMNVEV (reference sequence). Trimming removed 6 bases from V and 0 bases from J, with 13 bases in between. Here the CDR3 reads CASSMGQASTDTQYF. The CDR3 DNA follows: TGTGCCAGCAGCATGGGGCAGGCTAGCACAGATACGCAGTATTTT.

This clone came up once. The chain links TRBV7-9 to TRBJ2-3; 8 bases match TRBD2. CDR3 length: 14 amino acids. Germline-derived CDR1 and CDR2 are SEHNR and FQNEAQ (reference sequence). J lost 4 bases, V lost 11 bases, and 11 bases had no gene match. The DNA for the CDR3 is TGTGCCGGATCCCTGGCGGGGGGTTCAGATACGCAGTATTTT. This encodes CAGSLAGGSDTQYF.

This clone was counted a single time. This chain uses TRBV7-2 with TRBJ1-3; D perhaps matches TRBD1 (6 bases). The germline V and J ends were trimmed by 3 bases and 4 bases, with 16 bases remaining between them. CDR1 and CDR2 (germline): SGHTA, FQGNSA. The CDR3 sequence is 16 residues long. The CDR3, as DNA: TGTGCCAGCAGCTTTACCCGACAGGCGAGCGGAAACACCATATATTTT. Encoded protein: CASSFTRQASGNTIYF.

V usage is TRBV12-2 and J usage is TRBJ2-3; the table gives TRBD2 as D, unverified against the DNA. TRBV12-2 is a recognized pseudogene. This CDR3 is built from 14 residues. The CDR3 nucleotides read TGTGCAAGTCGCTTCCGGGGAGGCACAGATACGCAGTATTTT. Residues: CASRFRGGTDTQYF.

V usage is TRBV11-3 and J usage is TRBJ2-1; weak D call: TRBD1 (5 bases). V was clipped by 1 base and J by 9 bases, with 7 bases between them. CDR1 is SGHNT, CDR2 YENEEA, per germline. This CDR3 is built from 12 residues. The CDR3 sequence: CASSLGGAEQFF. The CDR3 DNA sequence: TGTGCCAGCAGCTTAGGGGGCGCTGAGCAGTTCTTC.

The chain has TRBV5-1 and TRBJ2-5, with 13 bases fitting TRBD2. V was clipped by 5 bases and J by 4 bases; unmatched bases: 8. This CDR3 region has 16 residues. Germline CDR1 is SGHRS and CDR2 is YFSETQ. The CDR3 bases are TGCGCCAGCAGAAGACTAGCGGGGGGCCTCCGAGAGACCCAGTACTTC. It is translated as CASRRLAGGLRETQYF.

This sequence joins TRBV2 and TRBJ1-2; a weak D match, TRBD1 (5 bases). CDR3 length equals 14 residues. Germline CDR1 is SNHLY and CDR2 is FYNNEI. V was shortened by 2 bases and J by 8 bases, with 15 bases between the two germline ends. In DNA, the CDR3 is TGTGCCAGCAGTGAAAGCCTCAGGGATAGGGGCTACACCTTC. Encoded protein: CASSESLRDRGYTF.

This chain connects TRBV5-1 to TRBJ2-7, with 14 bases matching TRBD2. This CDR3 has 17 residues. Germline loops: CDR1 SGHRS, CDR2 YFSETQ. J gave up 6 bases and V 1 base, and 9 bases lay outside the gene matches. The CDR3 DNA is TGCGCCAGCAGCTTGTTGGGACTAGCGGGGGCTTATGTCGAGCAGTACTTC. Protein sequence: CASSLLGLAGAYVEQYF. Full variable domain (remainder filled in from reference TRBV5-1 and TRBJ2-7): KAGVTQTPRYLIKTRGQQVTLSCSPISGHRSVSWYQQTPGQGLQFLFEYFSETQRNKGNFPGRFSGRQFSNSRSEMNVSTLELGDSALYLCASSLLGLAGAYVEQYFGPGTRLTVT.

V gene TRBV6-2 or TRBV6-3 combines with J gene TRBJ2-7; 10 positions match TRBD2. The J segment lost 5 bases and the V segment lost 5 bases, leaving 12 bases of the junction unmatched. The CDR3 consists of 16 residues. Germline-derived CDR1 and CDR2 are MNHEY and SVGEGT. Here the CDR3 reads CASSLTSGTSVHEQYF. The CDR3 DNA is TGTGCCAGCAGTCTTACCTCCGGGACTAGCGTCCACGAGCAGTACTTC.

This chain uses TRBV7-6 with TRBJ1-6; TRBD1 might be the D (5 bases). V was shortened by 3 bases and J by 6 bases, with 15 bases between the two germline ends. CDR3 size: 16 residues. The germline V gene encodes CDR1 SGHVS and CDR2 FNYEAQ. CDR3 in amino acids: CASSFSPGIFNSPLHF. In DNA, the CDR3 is TGTGCCAGCAGCTTCTCCCCAGGGATCTTTAATTCACCCCTCCACTTT.

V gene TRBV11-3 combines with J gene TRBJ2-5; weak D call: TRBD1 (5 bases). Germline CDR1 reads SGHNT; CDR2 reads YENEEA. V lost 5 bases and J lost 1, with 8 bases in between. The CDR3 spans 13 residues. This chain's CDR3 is CASSRGAQETQYF. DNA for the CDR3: TGTGCCAGCAGCCGTGGGGCCCAAGAGACCCAGTACTTC.

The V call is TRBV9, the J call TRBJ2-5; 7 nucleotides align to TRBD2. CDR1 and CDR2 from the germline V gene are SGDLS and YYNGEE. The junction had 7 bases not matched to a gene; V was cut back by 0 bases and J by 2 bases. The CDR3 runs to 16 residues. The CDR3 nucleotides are TGTGCCAGCAGCGTAGCGGGGGGTTCGGGTCAAGAGACCCAGTACTTC. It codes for CASSVAGGSGQETQYF.

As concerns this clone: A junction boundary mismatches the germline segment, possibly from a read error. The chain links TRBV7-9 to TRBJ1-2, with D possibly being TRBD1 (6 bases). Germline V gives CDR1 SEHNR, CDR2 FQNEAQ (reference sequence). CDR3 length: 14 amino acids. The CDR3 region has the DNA TGTGCCAGCAGCCTAGCGGGGGCAGGTAATGGCTACACCTTC. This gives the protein CASSLAGAGNGYTF.

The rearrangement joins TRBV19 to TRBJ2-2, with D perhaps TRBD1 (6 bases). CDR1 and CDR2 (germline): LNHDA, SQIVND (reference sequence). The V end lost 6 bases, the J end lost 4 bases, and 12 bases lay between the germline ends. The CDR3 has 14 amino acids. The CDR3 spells CASRRGWVTGELFF. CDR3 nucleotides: TGTGCCAGTAGAAGGGGGTGGGTCACCGGGGAGCTGTTTTTT.

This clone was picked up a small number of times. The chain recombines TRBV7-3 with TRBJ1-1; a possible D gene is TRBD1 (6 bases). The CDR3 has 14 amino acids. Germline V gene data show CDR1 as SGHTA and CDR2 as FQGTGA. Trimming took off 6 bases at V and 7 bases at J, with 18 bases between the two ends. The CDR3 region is CASSPSGARGEAFF. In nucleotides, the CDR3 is TGTGCCAGCAGTCCATCAGGGGCCAGGGGTGAAGCTTTCTTT.

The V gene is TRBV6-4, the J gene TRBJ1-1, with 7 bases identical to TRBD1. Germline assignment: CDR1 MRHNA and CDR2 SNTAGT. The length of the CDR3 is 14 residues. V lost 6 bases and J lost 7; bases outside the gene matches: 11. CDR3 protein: CASRPRTGALEAFF. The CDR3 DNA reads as TGTGCCAGCAGACCCAGGACAGGAGCCCTTGAAGCTTTCTTT.

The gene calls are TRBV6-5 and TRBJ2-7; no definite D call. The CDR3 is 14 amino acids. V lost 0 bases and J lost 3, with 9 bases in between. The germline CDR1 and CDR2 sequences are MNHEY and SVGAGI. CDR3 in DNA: TGTGCCAGCAGTTACTCGAGTGAGATCTACGAGCAGTACTTC. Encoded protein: CASSYSSEIYEQYF.

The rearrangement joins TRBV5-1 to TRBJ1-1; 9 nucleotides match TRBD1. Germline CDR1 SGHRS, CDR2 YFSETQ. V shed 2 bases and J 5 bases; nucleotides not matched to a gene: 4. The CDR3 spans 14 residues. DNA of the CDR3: TGCGCCAGCAGCTTCCCCGGGACAGGGACTGAAGCTTTCTTT. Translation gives CASSFPGTGTEAFF. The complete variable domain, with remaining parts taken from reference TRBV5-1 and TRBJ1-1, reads KAGVTQTPRYLIKTRGQQVTLSCSPISGHRSVSWYQQTPGQGLQFLFEYFSETQRNKGNFPGRFSGRQFSNSRSEMNVSTLELGDSALYLCASSFPGTGTEAFFGQGTRLTVV.

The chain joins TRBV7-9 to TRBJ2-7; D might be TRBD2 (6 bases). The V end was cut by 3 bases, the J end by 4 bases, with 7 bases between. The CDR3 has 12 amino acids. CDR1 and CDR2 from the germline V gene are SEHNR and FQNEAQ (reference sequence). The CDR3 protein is CASSFAGYEQYF. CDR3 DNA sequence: TGTGCCAGCAGCTTCGCGGGGTACGAGCAGTACTTC.

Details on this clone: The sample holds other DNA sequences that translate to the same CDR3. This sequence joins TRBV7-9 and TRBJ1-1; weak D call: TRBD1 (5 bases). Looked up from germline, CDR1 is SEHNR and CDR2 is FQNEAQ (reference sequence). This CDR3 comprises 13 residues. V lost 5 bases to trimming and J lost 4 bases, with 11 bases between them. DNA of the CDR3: TGTGCCAGCAGCCCTCCGGGGGGCACTGAAGCTTTCTTT. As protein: CASSPPGGTEAFF.

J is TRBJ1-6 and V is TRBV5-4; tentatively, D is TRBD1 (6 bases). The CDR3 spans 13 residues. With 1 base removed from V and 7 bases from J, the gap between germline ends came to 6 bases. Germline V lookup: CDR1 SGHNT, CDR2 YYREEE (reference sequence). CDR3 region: CASSLQGNSPLHF. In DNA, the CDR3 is TGTGCCAGCAGCTTGCAGGGGAATTCACCCCTCCACTTT.

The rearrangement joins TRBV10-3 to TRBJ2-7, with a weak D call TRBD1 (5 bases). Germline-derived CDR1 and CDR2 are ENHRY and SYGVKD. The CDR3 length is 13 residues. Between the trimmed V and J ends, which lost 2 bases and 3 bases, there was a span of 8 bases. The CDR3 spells CAISEPQGYEQYF. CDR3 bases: TGTGCCATCAGTGAGCCCCAGGGCTACGAGCAGTACTTC.

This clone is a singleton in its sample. As DNA, the CDR3 is TGTGCCAGCAGCAAAGCAGGCTACGAGCAGTACTTC. This encodes CASSKAGYEQYF. This chain connects TRBV12-3 or TRBV12-4 to TRBJ2-7; D unresolved. The CDR3 has 12 residues. The V gene lost 6 bases and the J gene lost 3 bases, with 9 bases spanning the gap.

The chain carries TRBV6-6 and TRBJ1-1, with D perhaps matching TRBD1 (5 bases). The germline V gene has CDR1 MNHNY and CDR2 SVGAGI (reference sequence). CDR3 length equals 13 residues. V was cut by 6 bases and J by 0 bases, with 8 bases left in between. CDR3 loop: CASRRGVNTEAFF. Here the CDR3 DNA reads TGTGCCAGCAGAAGGGGTGTGAACACTGAAGCTTTCTTT.

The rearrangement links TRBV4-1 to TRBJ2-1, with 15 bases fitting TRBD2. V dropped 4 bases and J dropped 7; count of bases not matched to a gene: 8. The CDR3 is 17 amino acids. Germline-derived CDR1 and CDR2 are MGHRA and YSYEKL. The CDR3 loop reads CASSPGLAGGGTNEQFF. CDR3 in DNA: TGCGCCAGCAGCCCGGGACTAGCGGGGGGCGGGACGAATGAGCAGTTCTTC.

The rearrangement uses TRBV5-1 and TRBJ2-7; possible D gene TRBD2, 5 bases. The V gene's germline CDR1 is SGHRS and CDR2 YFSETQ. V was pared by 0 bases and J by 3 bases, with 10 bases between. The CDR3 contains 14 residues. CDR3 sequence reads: CASSLGTGYYEQYF. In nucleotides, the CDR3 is TGCGCCAGCAGCTTGGGGACTGGATACTACGAGCAGTACTTC.

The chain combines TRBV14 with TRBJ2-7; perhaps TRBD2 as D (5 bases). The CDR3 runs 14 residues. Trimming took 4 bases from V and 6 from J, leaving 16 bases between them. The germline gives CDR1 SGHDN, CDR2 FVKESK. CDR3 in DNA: TGTGCCAGCAGCCGGGCCTTACCGGGGAGCGAGCAGTACTTC. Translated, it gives CASSRALPGSEQYF.

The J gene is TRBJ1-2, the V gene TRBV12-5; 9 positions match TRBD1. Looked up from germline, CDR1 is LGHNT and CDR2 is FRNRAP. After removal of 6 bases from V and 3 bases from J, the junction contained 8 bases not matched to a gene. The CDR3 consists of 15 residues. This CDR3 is CASGLGTGNYYGYTF. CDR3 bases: TGTGCTAGTGGACTGGGGACAGGGAATTACTATGGCTACACCTTC. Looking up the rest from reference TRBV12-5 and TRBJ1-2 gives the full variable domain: DARVTQTPRHKVTEMGQEVTMRCQPILGHNTVFWYRQTMMQGLELLAYFRNRAPLDDSGMPKDRFSAEMPDATLATLKIQPSEPRDSAVYFCASGLGTGNYYGYTFGSGTRLTVV.

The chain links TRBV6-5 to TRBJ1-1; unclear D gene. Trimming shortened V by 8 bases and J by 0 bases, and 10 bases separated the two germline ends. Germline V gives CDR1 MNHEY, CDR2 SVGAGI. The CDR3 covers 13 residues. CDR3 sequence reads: CASQQYMNTEAFF. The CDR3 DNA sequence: TGTGCCAGCCAACAATACATGAACACTGAAGCTTTCTTT.